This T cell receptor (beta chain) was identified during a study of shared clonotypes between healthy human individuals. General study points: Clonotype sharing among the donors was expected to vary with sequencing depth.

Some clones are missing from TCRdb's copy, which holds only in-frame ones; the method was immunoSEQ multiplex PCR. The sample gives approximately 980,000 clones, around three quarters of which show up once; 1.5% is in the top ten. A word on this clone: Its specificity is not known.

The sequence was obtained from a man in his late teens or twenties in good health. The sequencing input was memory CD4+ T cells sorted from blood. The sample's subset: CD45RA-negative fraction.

The chain's CDR3 is CASSRTGGMNTEAFF. CDR3 coding DNA: TGTGCCAGCAGTCGGACAGGGGGAATGAACACTGAAGCTTTCTTT. This chain links TRBV6-5 with TRBJ1-1, with 10 positions matching TRBD1. Germline lookup yields CDR1 MNHEY and CDR2 SVGAGI. The CDR3 covers 15 residues. J lost 0 bases, V lost 5 bases, and 3 bases had no gene match.